The 21 T cell receptor beta chains given below trace back to one sample, sequenced in a study of blood T cell repertoires in COVID-19. Measured with immunoSEQ multiplex PCR; TCRdb has only the in-frame clones, and not every one. This sample yields over 200,000 clones, of which roughly 80% are seen a single time; under 5% belongs to the top ten. The material sequenced was peripheral blood. These receptor sequences come from a man aged 45 to 65 with active or convalescent COVID-19.

CDR3 bases: TGTGCCAGCAGCCCCAGGGTACGATCTGCGTATTCACCCCTCCACTTT. Residues: CASSPRVRSAYSPLHF. The chain combines TRBV11-2 with TRBJ1-6; a weak D match, TRBD1 (5 bases). The germline CDR1 and CDR2 sequences are SGHAT and FQNNGV. The V end was cut by 5 bases, the J end by 8 bases, with 19 bases between. The CDR3 covers 16 residues.

The rearrangement uses TRBV7-6 and TRBJ2-1; 8 bases map to TRBD1. CDR3 length: 16 residues. The junction had 12 bases not matched to a gene; V was cut back by 5 bases and J by 6 bases. The germline V gene has CDR1 SGHVS and CDR2 FNYEAQ. The CDR3, as DNA: TGTGCCAGCAGCGGGCCCCGGACAGGGTTAACCAATGAGCAGTTCTTC. Protein sequence: CASSGPRTGLTNEQFF. Looking up the rest from reference TRBV7-6 and TRBJ2-1 gives the full variable domain: GAGVSQSPRYKVTKRGQDVALRCDPISGHVSLYWYRQALGQGPEFLTYFNYEAQQDKSGLPNDRFSAERPEGSISTLTIQRTEQRDSAMYRCASSGPRTGLTNEQFFGPGTRLTVL.

This chain connects TRBV5-1 to TRBJ1-2; 10 nucleotides agree with TRBD1. The CDR3 runs to 14 residues. The germline V gene has CDR1 SGHRS and CDR2 YFSETQ. J lost 7 bases, V lost 4 bases, and 7 bases had no gene match. In DNA, the CDR3 is TGCGCCAGCAGCGCGGACAGGGGGAGAATTGGCTACACCTTC. This encodes CASSADRGRIGYTF.

This clone was observed a few times. The rearrangement uses TRBV5-1 and TRBJ1-2; the match to TRBD1 covers 9 bases. Trimming cost V 4 bases and J 7 bases; bases outside gene matches: 8. This CDR3 is built from 14 residues. CDR1 is SGHRS, CDR2 YFSETQ, per germline. The DNA of the CDR3 is TGCGCCAGCAGCGGACAGGGGCCTGAATCTGGCTACACCTTC. Its translation is CASSGQGPESGYTF.

This clone was detected once. This sequence joins TRBV27 and TRBJ2-5, with a possible D match to TRBD2 (6 bases). Trimming left V 5 bases short and J 5 bases short, with 18 bases between. Germline values: CDR1 MNHEY, CDR2 SMNVEV (reference sequence). The CDR3 has 15 residues. CDR3 region: CASSPGPSSVETQYF. CDR3 DNA sequence: TGTGCCAGCAGTCCCGGCCCTTCTAGCGTGGAGACCCAGTACTTC.

The V gene is TRBV5-1, the J gene TRBJ1-3; the D gene is possibly TRBD1 (6 bases). The CDR3 spans 14 residues. The V gene lost 4 bases and the J gene lost 3 bases, with 11 bases spanning the gap. In germline, CDR1 is SGHRS, CDR2 YFSETQ. The chain's CDR3 is CASSTTGFGNTIYF. In DNA, the CDR3 is TGCGCCAGCAGCACCACAGGGTTTGGAAACACCATATATTTT.

The CDR3 DNA sequence: TGTGCCAGCAGCTTAGTTGCGGGGAGCACAGATACGCAGTATTTT. The encoded protein is CASSLVAGSTDTQYF. This chain uses TRBV7-6 with TRBJ2-3, with D possibly matching TRBD2 (6 bases). This CDR3 region has 15 residues. Trimming stripped 1 base from V and 0 bases from J, with 8 bases between. The V gene's germline CDR1 is SGHVS and CDR2 FNYEAQ.

The V and J genes are TRBV9 and TRBJ2-7, with 9 bases aligning to TRBD1. Germline V CDR1 and CDR2: SGDLS, YYNGEE. This CDR3 comprises 15 residues. The junction had 4 bases not matched to a gene; V was cut back by 3 bases and J by 0 bases. CDR3 nucleotide sequence: TGTGCCAGCAGCGCAGGGACAGGGAGCTCCTACGAGCAGTACTTC. Encoded protein: CASSAGTGSSYEQYF. Together with reference TRBV9 and TRBJ2-7, the CDR3 gives the full variable domain: DSGVTQTPKHLITATGQRVTLRCSPRSGDLSVYWYQQSLDQGLQFLIQYYNGEERAKGNILERFSAQQFPDLHSELNLSSLELGDSALYFCASSAGTGSSYEQYFGPGTRLTVT.

The J gene is TRBJ2-7, the V gene TRBV6-5; 8 bases align to TRBD2. CDR1 and CDR2 (germline): MNHEY, SVGAGI. With V trimmed by 8 bases and J by 3 bases, 6 bases remained unmatched. The CDR3 is 13 residues long. In DNA, the CDR3 is TGTGCCAGCCTAGGGGCGGGGGGCTACGAGCAGTACTTC. This gives the protein CASLGAGGYEQYF.

In nucleotides, the CDR3 is TGTGCCAGCAGGACCGGGACAGGGGGGTACGAGCAGTACTTC. Translating gives CASRTGTGGYEQYF. This rearrangement joins TRBV14 to TRBJ2-7; 11 bases align to TRBD1. J lost 4 bases, V lost 6 bases, and 5 bases had no gene match. This CDR3 is 14 amino acids long. CDR1 SGHDN and CDR2 FVKESK come from the germline V gene.

V usage is TRBV6-1 and J usage is TRBJ1-6; 9 bases fit TRBD1. The CDR3 sequence is 14 residues long. Germline V gene data show CDR1 as MNHNS and CDR2 as SASEGT. Unmatched junction bases numbered 4, after V lost 2 bases and J lost 11 bases. The CDR3 nucleotides read TGTGCCAGCAGTGAAACGGACAGGGGCCCACCCCTCCACTTT. It yields the protein CASSETDRGPPLHF.

V is TRBV13 and J is TRBJ1-2; the match to TRBD1 covers 8 bases. The CDR3 totals 16 residues. CDR1 is PRHDT, CDR2 FYEKMQ, per germline (reference sequence). Trimming removed 2 bases from V and 4 bases from J; junction bases left unmatched: 9. The CDR3 region is CASSLKGQGAFYGYTF. The CDR3 nucleotides are TGTGCCAGCAGCTTAAAAGGGCAGGGGGCTTTCTATGGCTACACCTTC. The full variable domain, in which reference TRBV13 and TRBJ1-2 provide the parts outside the CDR3, is AAGVIQSPRHLIKEKRETATLKCYPIPRHDTVYWYQQGPGQDPQFLISFYEKMQSDKGSIPDRFSAQQFSDYHSELNMSSLELGDSALYFCASSLKGQGAFYGYTFGSGTRLTVV.

J is TRBJ1-1 and V is TRBV15; the D gene is possibly TRBD1 (6 bases). CDR1 and CDR2 from the germline V gene are LNHNV and YYDKDF (reference sequence). With 2 bases removed from V and 7 bases from J, the gap between germline ends came to 11 bases. The CDR3 spans 13 residues. CDR3 protein: CATSRNLQGEAFF. Written as DNA, the CDR3 is TGTGCCACCAGCAGAAACCTACAGGGTGAAGCTTTCTTT.

The rearrangement uses TRBV7-3 and TRBJ2-7; maybe TRBD1 (5 bases). Per germline, CDR1 SGHTA and CDR2 FQGTGA. This CDR3 is built from 14 residues. Trimming took off 0 bases at V and 6 bases at J, with 12 bases between the two ends. The CDR3 here is CASSLTRVVGEQYF. CDR3 bases: TGTGCCAGCAGCTTAACCAGGGTAGTTGGCGAGCAGTACTTC. Full variable domain (outside the CDR3, taken from reference TRBV7-3 and TRBJ2-7): GAGVSQTPSNKVTEKGKYVELRCDPISGHTALYWYRQSLGQGPEFLIYFQGTGAADDSGLPNDRFFAVRPEGSVSTLKIQRTERGDSAVYLCASSLTRVVGEQYFGPGTRLTVT.

The rearrangement uses TRBV3-1 (or the pseudogene TRBV3-2) and TRBJ2-5; a weak D match, TRBD2 (6 bases). Trimming pared 4 bases from V and 4 bases from J, leaving 16 bases between. This CDR3 spans 15 amino acids. CDR1 is LGHDT, CDR2 YNNKEL, per germline (reference sequence). The CDR3 DNA is TGTGCCAGCAGCCTACGAAGTCCCGGGGGAGAGACCCAGTACTTC. Amino acids: CASSLRSPGGETQYF.

The table lists this clone with a count of one. The gene calls are TRBV12-3 or TRBV12-4 and TRBJ2-2; D uncertain. V lost 6 bases, J lost 3 bases, and 8 bases lay in between. This CDR3 spans 13 amino acids. In DNA form, the CDR3 reads TGTGCCAGCAGCGGGTGGGACACCGGGGAGCTGTTTTTT. It specifies CASSGWDTGELFF.

This clone was seen a handful of times. The chain has TRBV9 and TRBJ1-2, with D uncertain. Germline CDR1 reads SGDLS; CDR2 reads YYNGEE. The CDR3 contains 16 residues. V was clipped by 1 base and J by 5 bases, with 18 bases between them. The CDR3 reads CASSVTVGSHFYGYTF. In nucleotides, the CDR3 is TGTGCCAGCAGCGTAACTGTCGGGAGCCACTTTTATGGCTACACCTTC.

V is TRBV10-3 and J is TRBJ1-5; D gene unclear. The CDR3 is made up of 15 amino acids. The germline CDR1 and CDR2 sequences are ENHRY and SYGVKD. V lost 10 bases and J 2 bases, leaving 18 bases between the germline ends. This chain's CDR3 is CASKGRVGGNQPQHF. In DNA, the CDR3 is TGTGCCAGTAAAGGGAGAGTAGGTGGCAATCAGCCCCAGCATTTT.

The chain combines TRBV7-2 with TRBJ1-3, with D possibly being TRBD1 (5 bases). Trimming removed 3 bases from V and 2 bases from J, with 20 bases in between. The CDR3 runs to 18 residues. Germline V gene lookup returns CDR1 SGHTA and CDR2 FQGNSA. The CDR3 sequence is CASSFPGFMGLTGNTIYF. CDR3 in DNA: TGTGCCAGCAGCTTCCCCGGATTCATGGGGCTAACTGGAAACACCATATATTTT.

This CDR3 reads CASSPSRLYNSPLHF. CDR3 nucleotides: TGCGCCAGCAGCCCCTCCAGACTTTATAATTCACCCCTCCACTTT. The chain combines TRBV4-1 with TRBJ1-6; no reliable D call. The CDR3 totals 15 residues. CDR1 and CDR2 from the germline V gene are MGHRA and YSYEKL. V dropped 4 bases and J dropped 4 bases, with 11 bases sitting between them.

This chain uses TRBV19 with TRBJ1-1; TRBD1 is a possible D gene (6 bases). Deletions cut 6 bases from V and 1 base from J, with 12 bases between. In germline, CDR1 is LNHDA, CDR2 SQIVND (reference sequence). This CDR3 is built from 14 residues. Written as DNA, the CDR3 is TGTGCCAGTAGACGGGACAACGCGAACACTGAAGCTTTCTTT. Translating gives CASRRDNANTEAFF.